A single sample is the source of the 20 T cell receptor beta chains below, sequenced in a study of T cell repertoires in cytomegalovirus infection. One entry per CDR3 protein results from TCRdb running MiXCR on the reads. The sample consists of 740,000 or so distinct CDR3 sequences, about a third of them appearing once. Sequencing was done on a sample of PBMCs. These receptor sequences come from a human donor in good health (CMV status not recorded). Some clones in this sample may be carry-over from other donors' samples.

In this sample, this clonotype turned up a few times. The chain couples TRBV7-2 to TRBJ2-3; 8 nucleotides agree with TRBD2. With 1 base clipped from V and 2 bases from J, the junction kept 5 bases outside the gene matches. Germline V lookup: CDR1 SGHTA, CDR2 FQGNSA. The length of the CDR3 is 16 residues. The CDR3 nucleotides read TGTGCCAGCAGCTTAGGTATACTAGCGGACACAGATACGCAGTATTTT. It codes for CASSLGILADTDTQYF.

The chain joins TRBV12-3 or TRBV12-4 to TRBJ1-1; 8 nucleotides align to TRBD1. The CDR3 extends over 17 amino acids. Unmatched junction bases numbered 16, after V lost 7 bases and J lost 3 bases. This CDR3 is CASTGTPTGGIDTEAFF. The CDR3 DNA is TGTGCCAGCACGGGGACTCCAACAGGGGGTATTGACACTGAAGCTTTCTTT.

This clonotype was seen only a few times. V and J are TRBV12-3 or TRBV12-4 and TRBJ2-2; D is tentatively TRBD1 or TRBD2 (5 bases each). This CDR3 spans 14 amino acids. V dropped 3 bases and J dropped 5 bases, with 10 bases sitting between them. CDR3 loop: CASSLDGATGELFF. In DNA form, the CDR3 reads TGTGCCAGCAGTTTGGACGGGGCGACCGGGGAGCTGTTTTTT.

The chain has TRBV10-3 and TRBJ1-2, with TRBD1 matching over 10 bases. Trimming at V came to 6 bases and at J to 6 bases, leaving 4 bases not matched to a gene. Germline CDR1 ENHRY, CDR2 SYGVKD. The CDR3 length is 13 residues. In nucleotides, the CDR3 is TGTGCCATCAGGGGGACAGGGGCGAATGGCTACACCTTC. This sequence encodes CAIRGTGANGYTF.

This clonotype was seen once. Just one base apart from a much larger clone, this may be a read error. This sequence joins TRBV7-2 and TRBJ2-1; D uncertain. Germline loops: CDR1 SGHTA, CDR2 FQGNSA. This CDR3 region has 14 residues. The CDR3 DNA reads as TGTGCCATCAGCTCTGGACCTTCGCGCAATGAGCAGTTCTTC. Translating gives CAISSGPSRNEQFF.

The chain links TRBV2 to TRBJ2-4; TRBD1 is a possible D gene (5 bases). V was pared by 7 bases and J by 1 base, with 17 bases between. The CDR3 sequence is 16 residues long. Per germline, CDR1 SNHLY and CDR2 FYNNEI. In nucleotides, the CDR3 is TGTGCCAGCATTTTAGGGCAGGGAATGGCCAAAAACATTCAGTACTTC. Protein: CASILGQGMAKNIQYF.

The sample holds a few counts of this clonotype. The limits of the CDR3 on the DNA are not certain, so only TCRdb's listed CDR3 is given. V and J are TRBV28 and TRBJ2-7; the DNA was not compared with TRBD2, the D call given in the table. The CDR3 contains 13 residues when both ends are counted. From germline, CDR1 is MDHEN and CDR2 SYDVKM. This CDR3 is CASSSSTEDEQYF.

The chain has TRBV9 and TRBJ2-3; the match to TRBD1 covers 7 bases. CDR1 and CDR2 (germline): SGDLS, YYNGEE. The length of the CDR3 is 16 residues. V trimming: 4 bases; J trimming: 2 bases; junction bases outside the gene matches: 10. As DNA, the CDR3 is TGTGCCAGCAGCTTAACAGGGGCGTGGGCCACAGATACGCAGTATTTT. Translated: CASSLTGAWATDTQYF. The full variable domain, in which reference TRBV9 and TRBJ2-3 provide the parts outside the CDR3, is DSGVTQTPKHLITATGQRVTLRCSPRSGDLSVYWYQQSLDQGLQFLIQYYNGEERAKGNILERFSAQQFPDLHSELNLSSLELGDSALYFCASSLTGAWATDTQYFGPGTRLTVL.

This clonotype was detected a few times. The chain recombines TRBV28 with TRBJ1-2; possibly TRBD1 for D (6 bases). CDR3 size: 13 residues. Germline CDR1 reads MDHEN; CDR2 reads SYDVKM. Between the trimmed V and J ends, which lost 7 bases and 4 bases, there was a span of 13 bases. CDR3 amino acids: CASTGEGFYGYTF. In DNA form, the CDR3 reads TGTGCCAGCACAGGGGAGGGTTTCTATGGCTACACCTTC.

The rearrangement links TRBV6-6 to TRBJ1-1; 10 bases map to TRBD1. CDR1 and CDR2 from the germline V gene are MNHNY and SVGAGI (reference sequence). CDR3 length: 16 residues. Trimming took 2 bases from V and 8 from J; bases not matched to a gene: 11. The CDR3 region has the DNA TGTGCCAGCAGTTACCCCCTGGCGGGACAGGGGCTCGAAGCTTTCTTT. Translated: CASSYPLAGQGLEAFF.

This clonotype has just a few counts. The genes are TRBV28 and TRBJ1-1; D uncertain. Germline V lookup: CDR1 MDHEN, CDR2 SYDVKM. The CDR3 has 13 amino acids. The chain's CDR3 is CAVRGMMNTEAFF. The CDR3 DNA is TGTGCTGTGCGGGGAATGATGAACACTGAAGCTTTCTTT.

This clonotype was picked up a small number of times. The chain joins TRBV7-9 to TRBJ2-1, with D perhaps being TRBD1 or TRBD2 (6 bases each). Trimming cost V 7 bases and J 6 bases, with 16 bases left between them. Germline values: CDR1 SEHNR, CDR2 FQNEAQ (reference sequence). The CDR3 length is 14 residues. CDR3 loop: CASTGGLVINEQFF. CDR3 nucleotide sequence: TGTGCCAGCACCGGGGGCCTAGTAATCAATGAGCAGTTCTTC.

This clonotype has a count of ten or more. This CDR3 reads CASSLYLGRNTEAFF. The CDR3 bases are TGTGCCAGCAGCTTATATCTGGGCAGGAACACTGAAGCTTTCTTT. The gene calls are TRBV7-2 and TRBJ1-1; no clear D gene. Germline assignment: CDR1 SGHTA and CDR2 FQGNSA. The CDR3 length is 15 residues. V dropped 2 bases and J dropped 1 base, with 11 bases sitting between them.

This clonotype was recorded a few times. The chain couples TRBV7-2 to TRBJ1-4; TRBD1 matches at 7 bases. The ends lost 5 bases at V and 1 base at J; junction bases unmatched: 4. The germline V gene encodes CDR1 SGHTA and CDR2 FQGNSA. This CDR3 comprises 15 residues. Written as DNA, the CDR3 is TGTGCCAGCAGCAAGCAGGGGGTAACTAATGAAAAACTGTTTTTT. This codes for CASSKQGVTNEKLFF. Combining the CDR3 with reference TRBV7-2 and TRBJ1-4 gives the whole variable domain GAGVSQSPSNKVTEKGKDVELRCDPISGHTALYWYRQSLGQGLEFLIYFQGNSAPDKSGLPSDRFSAERTGGSVSTLTIQRTQQEDSAVYLCASSKQGVTNEKLFFGSGTQLSVL.

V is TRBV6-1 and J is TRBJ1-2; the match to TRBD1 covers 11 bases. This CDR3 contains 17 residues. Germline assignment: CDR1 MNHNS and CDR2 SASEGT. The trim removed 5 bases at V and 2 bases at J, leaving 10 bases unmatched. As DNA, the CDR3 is TGTGCCAGCAGTTTAGACCGGGACAGGGGGGACAACTATGGCTACACCTTC. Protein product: CASSLDRDRGDNYGYTF.

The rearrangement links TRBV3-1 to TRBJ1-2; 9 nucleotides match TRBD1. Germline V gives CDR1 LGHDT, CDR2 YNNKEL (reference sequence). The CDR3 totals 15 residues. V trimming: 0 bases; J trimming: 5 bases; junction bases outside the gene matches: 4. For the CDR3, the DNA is TGTGCCAGCAGCCAAGACTGGACAGGGGAATATGGCTACACCTTC. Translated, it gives CASSQDWTGEYGYTF.

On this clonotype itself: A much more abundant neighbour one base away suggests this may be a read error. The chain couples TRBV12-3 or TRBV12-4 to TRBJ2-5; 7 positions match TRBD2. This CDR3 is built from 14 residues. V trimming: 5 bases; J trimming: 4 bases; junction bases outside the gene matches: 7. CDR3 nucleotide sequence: TGTGCCAGCAGTCCCGTGGCGGGAGTAGAGACCCAGTACTTC. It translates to CASSPVAGVETQYF.

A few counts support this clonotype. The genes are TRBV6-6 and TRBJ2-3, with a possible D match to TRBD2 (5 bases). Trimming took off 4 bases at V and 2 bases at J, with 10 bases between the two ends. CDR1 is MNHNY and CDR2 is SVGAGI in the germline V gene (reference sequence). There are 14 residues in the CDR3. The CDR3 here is CASSWTDFTDTQYF. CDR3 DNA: TGTGCCAGCAGTTGGACGGACTTCACAGATACGCAGTATTTT.

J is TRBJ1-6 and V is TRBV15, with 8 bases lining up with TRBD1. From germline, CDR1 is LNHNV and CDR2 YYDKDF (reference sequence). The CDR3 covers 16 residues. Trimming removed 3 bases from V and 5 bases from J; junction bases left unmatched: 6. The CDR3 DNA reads TGTGCCACCAGCAGCGGGGACAGGAGAGATAATTCACCCCTCCACTTT. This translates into CATSSGDRRDNSPLHF.

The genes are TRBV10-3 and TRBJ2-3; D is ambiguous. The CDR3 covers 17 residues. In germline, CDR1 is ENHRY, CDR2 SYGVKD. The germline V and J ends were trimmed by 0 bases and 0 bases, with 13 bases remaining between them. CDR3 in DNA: TGTGCCATCAGTGAGTCGTTTGCCGACATAAGCACAGATACGCAGTATTTT. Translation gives CAISESFADISTDTQYF.